The 19 T cell receptor beta chains below all came from one sample that was sequenced in a study of blood T cells in healthy people across ages. With a J-beta primer mix and a sample-barcoded 5' primer, a second PCR ran roughly 6 to 11 cycles. Each CDR3 protein is one row after TCRdb ran MiXCR on the 5' RACE reads. Of approximately 770,000 distinct CDR3 sequences listed, roughly 60% were seen once; the top ten hold about 20%. Sequences were obtained from blood. These receptors originate from a man aged 25 to 40 in good health.

For the CDR3, the DNA is TGTGCCAGCAGTTTGGGTGACAGGGGTCTACAGTTCTTC. Amino acids: CASSLGDRGLQFF. The chain uses TRBV28 and TRBJ2-1; TRBD1 matches 8 bases. The CDR3 covers 13 residues. With 3 bases clipped from V and 13 bases from J, the junction kept 8 bases outside the gene matches. Per germline, CDR1 MDHEN and CDR2 SYDVKM.

This clonotype appeared a few times. The chain uses TRBV12-3 or TRBV12-4 and TRBJ2-7, with TRBD1 identical over 7 bases. This CDR3 contains 13 residues. V lost 5 bases to trimming and J lost 0 bases; unmatched junction nucleotides: 1. CDR3 loop: CASSGTDSYEQYF. DNA of the CDR3: TGTGCCAGCAGTGGGACAGACTCCTACGAGCAGTACTTC.

This chain connects TRBV7-2 to TRBJ1-2; unclear D gene. Per germline, CDR1 SGHTA and CDR2 FQGNSA. There are 14 residues in the CDR3. Trimming left V 1 base short and J 4 bases short, with 10 bases between. CDR3 sequence reads: CASSLGSGPYGYTF. CDR3 in DNA: TGTGCCAGCAGCTTAGGTTCAGGTCCCTATGGCTACACCTTC.

The rearrangement links TRBV18 to TRBJ2-7, with 8 bases fitting TRBD1. V was clipped by 3 bases and J by 3 bases; unmatched bases: 4. CDR3 length: 14 amino acids. Germline loops: CDR1 KGHSH, CDR2 LQKENI. CDR3 region: CASSPGQVNYEQYF. The CDR3 nucleotides read TGTGCCAGCTCACCGGGACAGGTGAACTACGAGCAGTACTTC.

The chain carries TRBV12-3 or TRBV12-4 and TRBJ2-7; 10 bases map to TRBD1. V was clipped by 8 bases and J by 4 bases; unmatched bases: 5. The CDR3 length is 13 residues. The CDR3 loop is CASSGTGVYEQYF. CDR3 DNA: TGTGCCAGCTCCGGGACAGGGGTTTACGAGCAGTACTTC.

The genes are TRBV9 and TRBJ2-3; D remains unclear. The CDR3 totals 14 residues. The germline gives CDR1 SGDLS, CDR2 YYNGEE. V lost 0 bases to trimming and J lost 4 bases, with 9 bases between them. The CDR3 region is CASSVGWRPDTQYF. The CDR3 DNA follows: TGTGCCAGCAGCGTAGGTTGGAGACCAGATACGCAGTATTTT.

This clonotype was recorded a few times. V gene TRBV6-6 combines with J gene TRBJ2-7; D is perhaps TRBD2 (5 bases). From germline, CDR1 is MNHNY and CDR2 SVGAGI (reference sequence). V gave up 8 bases and J gave up 6 bases, with 11 bases separating them. The CDR3 has 11 residues. The CDR3 DNA is TGTGCCAGCGGGCGGGTACGCGAGCAGTACTTC. It codes for CASGRVREQYF.

The chain recombines TRBV5-5 with TRBJ1-2, with TRBD1 as a possible D gene (5 bases). Germline lookup yields CDR1 SGHKS and CDR2 YYEKEE (reference sequence). Trimming stripped 4 bases from V and 3 bases from J, with 16 bases between. The CDR3 has 15 amino acids. The CDR3 DNA reads as TGTGCCAGCAGCCGGAGCGGGGGGGACGACTATGGCTACACCTTC. This encodes CASSRSGGDDYGYTF.

CDR3 DNA sequence: TGCAGTGCCCTGTCCAGGCTAACGACCAAAAACATTCAGTACTTC. Protein sequence: CSALSRLTTKNIQYF. The V call is TRBV20-1, the J call TRBJ2-4; D remains ambiguous. V lost 6 bases and J 2 bases, leaving 17 bases between the germline ends. The length of the CDR3 is 15 residues. Per germline, CDR1 DFQATT and CDR2 SNEGSKA (reference sequence).

V gene TRBV7-2 combines with J gene TRBJ1-2; D remains unclear. Germline loops: CDR1 SGHTA, CDR2 FQGNSA. CDR3 length: 13 residues. Trimming took 6 bases from V and 4 from J, leaving 12 bases between them. For the CDR3, the DNA is TGTGCCAGCAGGGTCTCCAGCGGCTATGGCTACACCTTC. This codes for CASRVSSGYGYTF.

The chain links TRBV20-1 to TRBJ1-2; no clear D gene. CDR3 length: 17 amino acids. The germline V gene encodes CDR1 DFQATT and CDR2 SNEGSKA (reference sequence). The V end was cut by 0 bases, the J end by 4 bases, with 21 bases between. DNA of the CDR3: TGCAGTGCTAGAGATAAGAATCGGCCGTCCCACTTCTATGGCTACACCTTC. It translates to CSARDKNRPSHFYGYTF.

J is TRBJ2-4 and V is TRBV29-1; D perhaps matches TRBD2 (6 bases). V was clipped by 1 base and J by 13 bases, with 20 bases between them. Germline lookup yields CDR1 SQVTM and CDR2 ANQGSEA. The CDR3 runs to 14 residues. CDR3 DNA: TGCAGCGTTGAAGTTCGGGGATCGTCGGAGGGGCAGTACTTC. This encodes CSVEVRGSSEGQYF.

This clonotype has more than one count but fewer than ten. This sequence joins TRBV5-1 and TRBJ2-1; 11 bases agree with TRBD1. V lost 4 bases and J lost 6; bases outside the gene matches: 6. From germline, CDR1 is SGHRS and CDR2 YFSETQ. This CDR3 has 15 amino acids. The CDR3 DNA follows: TGCGCCAGCAGCCCGCGCGGGACAGGGGGCAATGAGCAGTTCTTC. Translation gives CASSPRGTGGNEQFF.

This clonotype appeared a few times. This chain joins TRBV28 and TRBJ2-7, with 7 bases matching TRBD1. CDR1 and CDR2 (germline): MDHEN, SYDVKM. Trimming at V came to 8 bases and at J to 0 bases, leaving 7 bases not matched to a gene. This CDR3 is built from 14 residues. The CDR3 nucleotides are TGTGCCAGCGACTCGGACAGGAACTCCTACGAGCAGTACTTC. Translating it yields CASDSDRNSYEQYF. Filled out from reference TRBV28 and TRBJ2-7, the complete variable domain reads DVKVTQSSRYLVKRTGEKVFLECVQDMDHENMFWYRQDPGLGLRLIYFSYDVKMKEKGDIPEGYSVSREKKERFSLILESASTNQTSMYLCASDSDRNSYEQYFGPGTRLTVT.

This sequence joins TRBV30 and TRBJ2-3; a possible D gene is TRBD1 (6 bases). Deletions cut 3 bases from V and 3 bases from J, with 13 bases between. Germline CDR1 is GTSNPN and CDR2 is SVGIG (reference sequence). The CDR3 totals 14 residues. DNA for the CDR3: TGTGCCTGGAGACAGGGCAGTGGGACAGATACGCAGTATTTT. It yields the protein CAWRQGSGTDTQYF.

V usage is TRBV7-9 and J usage is TRBJ1-5, with 7 nucleotides matching TRBD1. This CDR3 is built from 15 residues. The germline V gene encodes CDR1 SEHNR and CDR2 FQNEAQ (reference sequence). V shed 3 bases, J shed 4 bases, and the junction held 6 bases outside the gene matches. The DNA of the CDR3 is TGTGCCAGCAGCTTTGATTTACAGGGGAATCAGCCCCAGCATTTT. Encoded protein: CASSFDLQGNQPQHF.

For the CDR3, the DNA is TGTGCCAGCAGCTTAGGTCGGGGGTCGGGCTCCTACAATGAGCAGTTCTTC. It specifies CASSLGRGSGSYNEQFF. V gene TRBV11-2 combines with J gene TRBJ2-1, with D possibly matching TRBD2 (6 bases). This CDR3 is built from 17 residues. CDR1 and CDR2 from the germline V gene are SGHAT and FQNNGV. The germline V and J ends were trimmed by 1 base and 0 bases, with 13 bases remaining between them.

J is TRBJ2-6 and V is TRBV29-1; no firm D call. The germline V gene encodes CDR1 SQVTM and CDR2 ANQGSEA. V lost 5 bases and J lost 0, with 5 bases in between. The CDR3 sequence is 13 residues long. The CDR3 protein is CSVSPSGANVLTF. For the CDR3, the DNA is TGCAGCGTTTCCCCCTCTGGGGCCAACGTCCTGACTTTC.

This clonotype was seen once. The chain is built from TRBV6-2 or TRBV6-3 and TRBJ2-4; 8 bases map to TRBD1. This CDR3 comprises 14 residues. Germline V gene sequence: CDR1 MNHEY, CDR2 SVGEGT. Trimming at V came to 0 bases and at J to 7 bases, leaving 2 bases not matched to a gene. CDR3 loop: CASSYSDRDNIQYF. The CDR3 nucleotides are TGTGCCAGCAGTTACTCGGACAGGGATAACATTCAGTACTTC.